This is a list of T cell receptor beta chains from one sample in a study of human T cells and chemical hapten exposure. TCRdb processed the 5' RACE reads anew with MiXCR; each CDR3 protein has one entry. The sample comprises about 80,000 distinct CDR3 sequences, under 10% of which are singletons, and 2% to 2.5% rests with the top ten. The receptors originated from a male donor in good health. The CDR3 runs from the conserved cysteine through the conserved F or W. The order of the fields is J gene, D gene, clone size, V gene, CDR3 DNA, CDR3 protein. The D gene is left open where the match is weak. A row's size may be missing; if present it is once, few, many or a size class.

TRBJ2-3 | - | many | TRBV6-2/TRBV6-3 | TGTGCCAGCAGCGCCAGGGGTAGCACAGATACGCAGTATTTT | CASSARGSTDTQYF
TRBJ1-5 | - | - | TRBV10-3 | TGTGCCATCAGTGAAAAGAAGGAATCAAGCCCCCAGCATTTT | CAISEKKESSPQHF
TRBJ2-3 | TRBD1 | - | TRBV7-9 | TGTGCCAGCAGCTCAAGACAGGGGCCTGATACGCAGTATTTT | CASSSRQGPDTQYF
TRBJ2-7 | TRBD2 | many | TRBV2 | TGTGCCAGCACCGCATCCGGGGGGTCCCCGAGCTCCTACGAGCAGTACTTC | CASTASGGSPSSYEQYF
TRBJ2-7 | - | few | TRBV25-1 | TGTGCCACCTGGGGGAACGAATACGAGCAGTACTTC | CATWGNEYEQYF
TRBJ2-7 | - | - | TRBV3-1 | TGTGCCAGCAGCCAAGAGGGAAGCTCCTACGAGCAGTACTTC | CASSQEGSSYEQYF
TRBJ2-7 | - | many | TRBV12-3/TRBV12-4 | TGTGCCAGCAGTGTGACAGGCAGTCCCTACGAGCAGTACTTC | CASSVTGSPYEQYF
TRBJ2-3 | - | many | TRBV10-3 | TGTGCCATCAGCGCCGGGGGCCCAAGGACAGATACGCAGTATTTT | CAISAGGPRTDTQYF
TRBJ2-7 | - | - | TRBV12-3/TRBV12-4 | TGTGCCAGCAGTAGGACACCTCGGGCCTACGAGCAGTACTTC | CASSRTPRAYEQYF
TRBJ2-1 | TRBD1 | - | TRBV5-1 | TGCGCCAGCAGCGTACAGGGGCATGAGCAGTTCTTC | CASSVQGHEQFF
TRBJ2-7 | TRBD1 | - | TRBV19 | TGTGCCAGTAGTATCCGGACAGGGTCGGACGAGCAGTACTTC | CASSIRTGSDEQYF
TRBJ1-1 | - | many | TRBV24-1 | TGTGCCACCAGTGCAGGGAAGAACACTGAAGCTTTCTTT | CATSAGKNTEAFF
TRBJ1-5 | TRBD1 | many | TRBV2 | TGTGCCAGCAGCCAAATACAGGGGCCGGCACCGGGGTATAGCAATCAGCCCCAGCATTTT | CASSQIQGPAPGYSNQPQHF
TRBJ1-3 | - | few | TRBV6-6 | TGTGCCAGCAGTTACGACAGTATCTCTGGAAACACCATATATTTT | CASSYDSISGNTIYF
TRBJ1-5 | - | few | TRBV6-2/TRBV6-3 | TGTGCCAGCAGTTACGGGACATATCAGCCCCAGCATTTT | CASSYGTYQPQHF
TRBJ1-2 | - | few | TRBV4-1 | TGCGCCAGCAGCCAGTCGACAAACTATGGCTACACCTTC | CASSQSTNYGYTF
TRBJ2-1 | TRBD2 | - | TRBV2 | TGTGCCAGCAGTGAAGGTCTAGCGGGAGTCGGAAATGAGCAGTTCTTC | CASSEGLAGVGNEQFF
TRBJ2-1 | TRBD2 | few | TRBV4-1 | TGCGCCAGCAGCCAAGATCCTAGCGGAAGAATCAACTACAATGAGCAGTTCTTC | CASSQDPSGRINYNEQFF
TRBJ1-4 | - | - | TRBV15 | TGTGCCACCAGCAGAGTCTCCGTGACAGCAACTAATGAAAAACTGTTTTTT | CATSRVSVTATNEKLFF
TRBJ2-3 | - | many | TRBV27 | TGTGCCAGCAGGGAGGGCGGCACAGATACGCAGTATTTT | CASREGGTDTQYF
TRBJ2-7 | - | - | TRBV3-1 | TGTGCCAGCAGCCAAGAGCAGGGTTCCTACGAGCAGTACTTC | CASSQEQGSYEQYF
TRBJ1-4 | - | few | TRBV5-1 | TGCGCCAGCAGCTCCCGACTGGCAACTAATGAAAAACTGTTTTTT | CASSSRLATNEKLFF
TRBJ2-3 | TRBD1 | many | TRBV6-5 | TGTGCCAGCAGTTACTCAGGGGGCCCCCCGGATACGCAGTATTTT | CASSYSGGPPDTQYF
TRBJ1-5 | - | many | TRBV19 | TGTGCCAGTAGTATTAACGAGTATAGCAATCAGCCCCAGCATTTT | CASSINEYSNQPQHF
TRBJ2-5 | TRBD1 | few | TRBV10-1 | TGCGCCAGCAGTGGGGGACAGCAAGAGACCCAGTACTTC | CASSGGQQETQYF
TRBJ1-1 | - | many | TRBV7-9 | TGTGCCAGCAGCCCTGGGGACGACAGTGGTGCTTTCTTT | CASSPGDDSGAFF
TRBJ2-7 | TRBD1 | - | TRBV18 | TGTGCCAGCTCACCAAAACAGGGGTACGAGCAGTACTTC | CASSPKQGYEQYF
TRBJ2-3 | - | many | TRBV20-1 | TGCAGGAATCGGGACACTCTACCCACAGATACGCAGTATTTT | CRNRDTLPTDTQYF
TRBJ2-3 | TRBD2 | few | TRBV9 | TGTGCCAGCAGCGTAAGGTCCAGCGGGGTCTTAGATACGCAGTATTTT | CASSVRSSGVLDTQYF
TRBJ2-5 | TRBD1 | many | TRBV29-1 | TGCAGCGTGACAGGGAAGGACGCAGAGACCCAGTACTTC | CSVTGKDAETQYF
TRBJ2-1 | TRBD1 | many | TRBV7-8 | TGTGCCAGCAGCCCCCCGAGGGGACAGGGCTACAATGAGCAGTTCTTC | CASSPPRGQGYNEQFF
TRBJ2-7 | - | many | TRBV6-1 | TGTGCCAGCACGGTCGGTCCCAGTTCCTACGAGCAGTACTTC | CASTVGPSSYEQYF
TRBJ2-7 | - | few | TRBV3-1 | TGTGCCAGCAGCCAAGTTTCCGGGAACGAGCAGTACTTC | CASSQVSGNEQYF
TRBJ1-5 | - | many | TRBV7-9 | TGTGCCAGCAGCCAGTTCACAGGGATGGCGGATCAGCCCCAGCATTTT | CASSQFTGMADQPQHF
TRBJ2-5 | - | few | TRBV7-2 | TGTGCCAGCAGCTTCCACAGGGACCAAGAGACCCAGTACTTC | CASSFHRDQETQYF
TRBJ2-7 | - | many | TRBV3-1 | TGTGCCAGCAGCCAACGGGATTTGAGCTCCTACGAGCAGTACTTC | CASSQRDLSSYEQYF
TRBJ1-5 | - | few | TRBV20-1 | TGCAGTGCTAGAGATCTCTTGGGAGGAACCTATAGCAATCAGCCCCAGCATTTT | CSARDLLGGTYSNQPQHF
TRBJ2-1 | TRBD2 | - | TRBV7-2 | TGTGCCAGCAGCTTAGTTGTGGCGGGAGGGCCCTACAATGAGCAGTTCTTC | CASSLVVAGGPYNEQFF
TRBJ2-7 | TRBD2 | many | TRBV7-6 | TGTGCCAGCAGCGCCACAGAAGCGGGAGGGTACGAGCAGTACTTC | CASSATEAGGYEQYF
TRBJ2-3 | TRBD2 | many | TRBV5-6 | TGTGCCAGCAGCAAACTAGCGGACACAGATACGCAGTATTTT | CASSKLADTDTQYF
TRBJ1-6 | - | - | TRBV27 | TGTGCCAGCAGTTTACCAGGAGGCGGTTCACCCCTCTACTTT | CASSLPGGGSPLYF
TRBJ1-1 | TRBD1 | many | TRBV27 | TGTGCCAGCAGTTTAGGACAGGTCACTGAAGCTTTCTTT | CASSLGQVTEAFF
TRBJ2-7 | - | many | TRBV7-9 | TGTGCCAGCAGCTCCTCTAGCTGGTCCTACGAGCAGTACTTC | CASSSSSWSYEQYF
TRBJ2-3 | TRBD2 | few | TRBV25-1 | TGTGCCAGCAGTGAAACTAGCGGGGGATACACAGATACGCAGTATTTT | CASSETSGGYTDTQYF
TRBJ2-7 | TRBD2 | many | TRBV7-6 | TGTGCCAGCAGCTCCCACCCGACCACTAGCGGGAGCTTATTCGAGCAGTACTTC | CASSSHPTTSGSLFEQYF
TRBJ2-4 | TRBD1 | - | TRBV29-1 | TGCAGCGTTGTTTCCGGGACAGGGGAAGACATTCAGTACTTC | CSVVSGTGEDIQYF
TRBJ1-1 | TRBD1 | many | TRBV7-6 | TGTGCCAGCAGCCGGACAGGATTGGGGACTGAAGCTTTCTTT | CASSRTGLGTEAFF
TRBJ2-1 | - | - | TRBV28 | TGTGCCAGCAGTTTCCCTCGGGGGGCGACCTATAATGAGCAGTTCTTC | CASSFPRGATYNEQFF
TRBJ1-1 | - | few | TRBV29-1 | TGCAGCGTTGAAGATTATAGATTGAACACTGAAGCTTTCTTT | CSVEDYRLNTEAFF
TRBJ2-7 | TRBD1 | many | TRBV20-1 | TGCAGTGCTAGACCCGGGACAGTAAGCGCCTACGAGCAGTACTTC | CSARPGTVSAYEQYF
TRBJ2-7 | - | - | TRBV7-2 | TGTGCCAGCAGCCCGACACAGGGTGTTGGCTACGAGCAGTACTTC | CASSPTQGVGYEQYF
TRBJ2-1 | TRBD1 | - | TRBV24-1 | TGTGCCACCAGTGATTCTGGGACAGGGTCCTACAATGAGCAGTTCTTC | CATSDSGTGSYNEQFF
TRBJ2-5 | TRBD2 | - | TRBV3-1 | TGTGCCAGCAGCAGACTAGCGGGAAGCAACCAAGAGACCCAGTACTTC | CASSRLAGSNQETQYF
TRBJ2-2 | TRBD1 | many | TRBV7-3 | TGTGCCAGCAGCCCCTCTGACAGGGCCGTCGGGGAGCTGTTTTTT | CASSPSDRAVGELFF